The clone carrying this T cell receptor (beta chain) has a count of ten or more. Sequencing was performed with immunoSEQ multiplex PCR; in TCRdb, only in-frame clones are kept and a portion is missing. The data show 400,000 to 450,000 clones, with about 89% seen just once and 1.5% to 1.8% held by the top ten. The sample comes from a study of blood T cell repertoires in COVID-19. Trimming at V came to 3 bases and at J to 8 bases, leaving 11 bases not matched to a gene. Looked up from germline, CDR1 is KGHDR and CDR2 is SFDVKD. The CDR3 contains 16 residues. Sequences were obtained from peripheral blood. The clonotype originates from a woman between 40 and 55 years old with COVID-19, enrolled during active disease. This sequence joins TRBV24-1 and TRBJ2-1, with 8 bases identical to TRBD2. CDR3 region: CATSDPTPGGDDEQFF. The CDR3 bases are TGTGCCACCAGTGATCCGACCCCGGGGGGGGATGATGAGCAGTTCTTC.